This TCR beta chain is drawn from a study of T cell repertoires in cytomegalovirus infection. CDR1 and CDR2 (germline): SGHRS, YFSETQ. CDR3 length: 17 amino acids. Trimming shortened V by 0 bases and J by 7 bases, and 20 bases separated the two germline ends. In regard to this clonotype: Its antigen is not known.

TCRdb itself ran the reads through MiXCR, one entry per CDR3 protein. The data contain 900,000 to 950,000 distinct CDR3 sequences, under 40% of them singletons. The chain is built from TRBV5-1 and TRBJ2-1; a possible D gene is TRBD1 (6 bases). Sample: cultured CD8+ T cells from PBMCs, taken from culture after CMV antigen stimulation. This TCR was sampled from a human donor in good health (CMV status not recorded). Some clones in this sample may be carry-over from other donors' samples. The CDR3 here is CASSLELRLQGSNEQFF. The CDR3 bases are TGCGCCAGCAGCTTGGAACTGAGGTTACAGGGCTCAAATGAGCAGTTCTTC.